Listed below are T cell receptor beta chains from one sample, sequenced in a study of ipilimumab plus nivolumab after autologous stem cell transplantation. Assay: immunoSEQ multiplex PCR; the TCRdb copy retains only in-frame clones and omits some. The sample carries about 22,000 clones, just under 75% recorded once. The sample consisted of PBMCs, taken in a trial of ipilimumab plus nivolumab as post-transplant consolidation. The receptors shown here come from a male donor with diffuse large B-cell lymphoma. Both conserved end residues are part of each CDR3. A D gene is named only where the DNA matches it firmly. Clone sizes are given selectively: once, few, many, or a class where the clone is expanded.

>TRBV5-1|TRBJ1-2|16|few|TRBD1
CASSMEPPGQGTGYTF
TGCGCCAGCAGCATGGAGCCCCCGGGACAGGGGACAGGCTACACCTTC
>TRBV12-2|TRBJ2-7|16|NA|NA
CASRLGTSGRAYEQYF
TGTGCAAGTCGCTTAGGGACTAGCGGGAGGGCCTACGAGCAGTACTTC
>TRBV5-6|TRBJ2-3|14|NA|NA
CASSSRKYTDTQYF
TGTGCCAGCAGCTCCCGAAAGTACACAGATACGCAGTATTTT
>TRBV18|TRBJ2-5|11|NA|NA
CASSGTETQYF
TGTGCCAGCTCAGGGACAGAGACCCAGTACTTC
>TRBV4-1|TRBJ2-7|13|NA|NA
CASSHSGSYEQYF
TGCGCCAGCAGCCATTCAGGGTCCTACGAGCAGTACTTC
>TRBV5-6|TRBJ1-1|15|once|NA
CASSLVGGPNTEAFF
TGTGCCAGCAGCTTGGTCGGGGGACCGAACACTGAAGCTTTCTTT
>TRBV2|TRBJ1-2|14|few|TRBD1
CASSGGTGGAGVTF
TGTGCCAGCAGTGGCGGGACAGGGGGCGCCGGGGTCACCTTC
>TRBV18|TRBJ2-5|15|few|TRBD1
CASSPPGTGEETQYF
TGTGCCAGCTCACCACCGGGGACAGGGGAAGAGACCCAGTACTTC
>TRBV5-4|TRBJ2-1|15|NA|TRBD1
CASSSRDRGYNEQFF
TGTGCCAGCAGCTCCCGGGACAGGGGATACAATGAGCAGTTCTTC
>TRBV30|TRBJ2-7|16|NA|NA
CAWSGTTMGGIHEQYF
TGTGCCTGGAGTGGGACGACTATGGGCGGGATCCACGAGCAGTACTTC
>TRBV5-1|TRBJ1-3|13|NA|NA
CASMGSAGNTIYF
TGCGCCAGCATGGGGTCCGCTGGAAACACCATATATTTT
>TRBV4-2|TRBJ2-1|12|NA|NA
CASSRTSNEQFF
TGTGCCAGCAGCCGTACGAGCAATGAGCAGTTCTTC
>TRBV5-4|TRBJ2-2|14|NA|TRBD2
CASSSRGGAGELFF
TGTGCCAGCAGCTCCCGGGGGGGGGCCGGGGAGCTGTTTTTT
>TRBV5-4|TRBJ1-2|15|NA|TRBD1
CASSLGTGLYYGYTF
TGTGCCAGCAGCTTGGGGACAGGGTTATACTATGGCTACACCTTC
>TRBV19|TRBJ2-7|14|NA|TRBD2
CASSIRLAEYEQYF
TGTGCCAGTAGTATACGCCTAGCGGAATACGAGCAGTACTTC
>TRBV2|TRBJ1-5|15|NA|TRBD1
CASSEGTGFNQPQHF
TGTGCCAGCAGTGAGGGGACAGGGTTTAATCAGCCCCAGCATTTT
>TRBV7-3|TRBJ2-2|20|NA|TRBD2
CASSHPPPSSGSSGVGELFF
TGTGCCAGCAGCCACCCCCCCCCGAGTAGCGGGAGTAGCGGTGTCGGGGAGCTGTTTTTT
>TRBV5-1|TRBJ2-2|15|NA|NA
CASSLAVGDAGELFF
TGCGCCAGCAGCTTGGCCGTCGGGGATGCCGGGGAGCTGTTTTTT
>TRBV7-2|TRBJ1-4|16|NA|NA
CASSLGLGFRNEKLFF
TGTGCCAGCAGCTTAGGTTTGGGCTTTCGAAATGAAAAACTGTTTTTT
>TRBV7-6|TRBJ2-5|15|NA|NA
CASSLAGAHQETQYF
TGTGCCAGCAGCTTAGCGGGGGCCCACCAAGAGACCCAGTACTTC
>TRBV5-1|TRBJ2-3|16|NA|NA
CASARVGGQSTDTQYF
TGCGCCAGCGCCCGAGTTGGGGGACAAAGCACAGATACGCAGTATTTT
>TRBV11-2|TRBJ1-1|16|NA|NA
CASSLKFWTPNTEAFF
TGTGCCAGCAGCTTAAAGTTTTGGACACCGAACACTGAAGCTTTCTTT
>TRBV5-1|TRBJ2-2|13|NA|NA
CASSLELHGELFF
TGCGCCAGCAGCTTGGAGTTGCACGGGGAGCTGTTTTTT
>TRBV4-2|TRBJ2-5|17|NA|TRBD2
CASSQDGLAGVGETQYF
TGTGCCAGCAGCCAAGACGGGCTAGCGGGAGTAGGGGAGACCCAGTACTTC
>TRBV27|TRBJ2-5|14|few|TRBD1
CASSFQGAGETQYF
TGTGCCAGCAGTTTTCAGGGGGCAGGAGAGACCCAGTACTTC
>TRBV5-1|TRBJ2-6|17|NA|TRBD1
CASSLSGTGVGANVLTF
TGCGCCAGCAGCTTGTCCGGGACAGGGGTTGGTGCCAACGTCCTGACTTTC
>TRBV10-3|TRBJ1-1|15|NA|TRBD1
CAISESGQGAAEAFF
TGTGCCATCAGTGAGTCAGGACAGGGGGCCGCTGAAGCTTTCTTT
>TRBV9|TRBJ2-3|17|many|NA
CASSGGREGRIADTQYF
TGTGCCAGCAGCGGAGGACGTGAGGGGAGGATAGCAGATACGCAGTATTTT
>TRBV27|TRBJ1-2|12|once|NA
CASRAQSYGYTF
TGTGCCAGCAGGGCGCAGAGCTATGGCTACACCTTC
>TRBV7-9|TRBJ2-3|14|NA|TRBD1
CASTPGGSTDTQYF
TGTGCCAGCACCCCAGGGGGTAGCACAGATACGCAGTATTTT
>TRBV6-1|TRBJ1-4|15|NA|NA
CASSWLAGVNEKLFF
TGTGCCAGCAGTTGGCTAGCAGGGGTAAATGAAAAACTGTTTTTT
>TRBV15|TRBJ1-2|13|NA|NA
CATSGRRDYGYTF
TGTGCCACCAGCGGCCGCAGGGATTACGGCTACACCTTC
>TRBV9|TRBJ2-1|15|NA|NA
CASSGNAVHPNEQFF
TGTGCCAGCAGCGGAAACGCGGTCCATCCTAATGAGCAGTTCTTC
>TRBV5-1|TRBJ1-4|17|NA|NA
CASSLAVGRTTNEKLFF
TGCGCCAGCAGCTTGGCCGTCGGACGGACAACTAATGAAAAACTGTTTTTT
>TRBV11-3|TRBJ2-5|15|NA|NA
CASSLESSAQETQYF
TGTGCCAGCAGCTTAGAGAGCAGCGCGCAAGAGACCCAGTACTTC
>TRBV5-1|TRBJ2-2|18|once|TRBD1
CASSLVPVGQGNTGELFF
TGCGCCAGCAGCTTGGTTCCGGTCGGACAGGGTAACACCGGGGAGCTGTTTTTT
>TRBV19|TRBJ2-2|15|NA|TRBD1
CASSPTGDNTGELFF
TGTGCCAGTAGTCCGACAGGGGACAACACCGGGGAGCTGTTTTTT
>TRBV5-1|TRBJ2-3|12|NA|NA
CASALQADTQYF
TGCGCCAGCGCATTACAGGCAGATACGCAGTATTTT
>TRBV7-9|TRBJ1-1|14|NA|NA
CASSLAEGTPEAFF
TGTGCCAGCAGCTTAGCTGAGGGGACTCCGGAAGCTTTCTTT
>TRBV11-3|TRBJ1-1|13|NA|NA
CASNSGRSTEAFF
TGTGCCAGCAATTCAGGCCGGAGCACTGAAGCTTTCTTT
>TRBV2|TRBJ1-1|18|once|TRBD1
CASSTPETGAGMNTEAFF
TGTGCCAGCAGTACCCCCGAGACAGGGGCTGGTATGAACACTGAAGCTTTCTTT
>TRBV6-1|TRBJ1-2|13|NA|NA
CASREAGDYGYTF
TGTGCCAGCAGGGAGGCCGGCGACTATGGCTACACCTTC
>TRBV6-5|TRBJ1-2|15|once|NA
CASSYSSGREVGYTF
TGTGCCAGCAGTTACTCGAGTGGCAGGGAGGTTGGCTACACCTTC
>TRBV7-9|TRBJ1-1|14|NA|NA
CASTAAGVNTEAFF
TGTGCCAGCACCGCGGCTGGGGTGAACACTGAAGCTTTCTTT
>TRBV30|TRBJ2-4|13|NA|NA
CAWSTDRLGIQYF
TGTGCCTGGAGTACCGACAGGCTAGGAATTCAGTACTTC
>TRBV28|TRBJ2-7|11|few|NA
CASSPDSGRYF
TGTGCCAGCAGTCCGGACTCGGGGCGGTACTTC
>TRBV9|TRBJ1-6|14|NA|NA
CASSVNTGNSPLHF
TGTGCCAGCAGCGTAAATACGGGTAATTCACCCCTCCACTTT